This TCR beta chain was sequenced for a study of T-cell memory formation after mild COVID-19. In the study overall: The study found TCR clusters largely donor specific.

Via MiXCR, TCRdb re-called the 5' RACE reads, giving one row per CDR3 protein. The sample has 400,000 to 500,000 distinct CDR3 sequences; roughly 18% are singletons. The receptor comes from a man aged 18 to 29 who had mild COVID-19 (a few samples of this study predate the infection). Cell type and time point are not known. Sequencing was carried out using PBMCs or a T cell subset sorted from them (not recorded which).

The CDR3 loop is CSAVGLAVTDTQYF. In DNA form, the CDR3 reads TGCAGTGCGGTCGGACTAGCGGTCACAGATACGCAGTATTTT. This chain uses TRBV20-1 with TRBJ2-3, with 10 nucleotides matching TRBD2. Germline CDR1 is DFQATT and CDR2 is SNEGSKA (reference sequence). Trimming at V came to 6 bases and at J to 2 bases, leaving 5 bases not matched to a gene. The CDR3 totals 14 residues.